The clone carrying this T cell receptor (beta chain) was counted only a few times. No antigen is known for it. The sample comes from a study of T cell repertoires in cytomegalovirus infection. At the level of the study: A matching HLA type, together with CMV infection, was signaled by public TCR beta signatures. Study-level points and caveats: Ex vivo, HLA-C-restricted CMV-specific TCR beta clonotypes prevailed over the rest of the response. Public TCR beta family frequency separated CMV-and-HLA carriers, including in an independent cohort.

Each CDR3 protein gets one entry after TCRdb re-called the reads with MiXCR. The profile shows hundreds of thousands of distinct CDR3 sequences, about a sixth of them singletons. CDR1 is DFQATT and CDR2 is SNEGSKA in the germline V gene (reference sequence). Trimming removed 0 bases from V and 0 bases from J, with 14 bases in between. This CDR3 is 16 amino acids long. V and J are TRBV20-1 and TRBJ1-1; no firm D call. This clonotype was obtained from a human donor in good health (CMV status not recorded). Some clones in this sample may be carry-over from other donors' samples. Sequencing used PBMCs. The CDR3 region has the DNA TGCAGTGCTAGAGATCCAAGATCGGCCATGAACACTGAAGCTTTCTTT. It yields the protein CSARDPRSAMNTEAFF.